The 25 T cell receptor beta chains reported below all come from one sample, sequenced in a study of response to subunit inactivated influenza vaccine. From the RT-PCR reads, TCRdb called clonotypes with MiXCR, one entry per CDR3 protein. The data show 650,000 to 800,000 distinct CDR3 sequences, less than 20% seen once. The sample was PBMCs from blood, taken about 5 days after vaccination. These receptors were collected from a man aged 45-60 years who received an inactivated influenza vaccine.

This clonotype was observed a handful of times. The rearrangement joins TRBV4-1 to TRBJ2-7, with 10 bases aligning to TRBD1. Trimming removed 4 bases from V and 5 bases from J; junction bases left unmatched: 8. The CDR3 runs 15 residues. CDR1 and CDR2 from the germline V gene are MGHRA and YSYEKL. The CDR3 region is CASSLGWDRGDEQYF. Written as DNA, the CDR3 is TGCGCCAGCAGCCTTGGGTGGGACAGGGGTGACGAGCAGTACTTC.

This clonotype was picked up a small number of times. This chain uses TRBV20-1 with TRBJ2-7, with D unclear. Trimming stripped 3 bases from V and 5 bases from J, with 11 bases between. CDR3 length: 12 residues. Germline CDR1 and CDR2: DFQATT and SNEGSKA (reference sequence). The CDR3 loop reads CSASRSGDEQYF. The CDR3 bases are TGCAGTGCTAGTAGGTCGGGCGACGAGCAGTACTTC.

V usage is TRBV15 and J usage is TRBJ2-2, with D unclear. CDR1 and CDR2 (germline): LNHNV, YYDKDF (reference sequence). V lost 0 bases and J 0 bases, leaving 5 bases between the germline ends. CDR3 length: 15 residues. CDR3 nucleotides: TGTGCCACCAGCAGAGATCCCTCGAACACCGGGGAGCTGTTTTTT. Protein product: CATSRDPSNTGELFF.

This clonotype was observed many times. The chain couples TRBV6-5 to TRBJ2-7, with TRBD2 as a possible D gene (5 bases). The CDR3 loop spans 14 amino acids. V was trimmed by 2 bases and J by 2 bases, leaving 10 bases between them. CDR1 is MNHEY and CDR2 is SVGAGI in the germline V gene. CDR3 DNA: TGTGCCAGCAGTTACGATTCGGGAACCTACGAGCAGTACTTC. Protein product: CASSYDSGTYEQYF.

This sequence joins TRBV7-8 and TRBJ2-1; perhaps D is TRBD1 or TRBD2 (7 bases each). V lost 1 base, J lost 3 bases, and 16 bases lay in between. The CDR3 has 17 residues. Germline lookup yields CDR1 SGHVS and CDR2 FQNEAQ. CDR3: CASSLDWGRGLYNEQFF. CDR3 nucleotides: TGTGCCAGCAGCTTAGATTGGGGGAGGGGGCTCTACAATGAGCAGTTCTTC.

Concerning this clonotype itself: Here the CDR3 omits its conserved ending phenylalanine or tryptophan, so a read error is the likely source. The rearrangement uses TRBV20-1 and TRBJ2-3, with TRBD2 identical over 8 bases. The J segment lost 2 bases and the V segment lost 6 bases, leaving 10 bases of the junction unmatched. Germline values: CDR1 DFQATT, CDR2 SNEGSKA (reference sequence). This CDR3 contains 15 residues. CDR3 region: CSAPVIAGSTDTQYI. The CDR3 nucleotides are TGCAGTGCCCCGGTGATAGCGGGGTCCACAGATACGCAGTATATT.

This clonotype was observed a few times. This chain connects TRBV15 to TRBJ1-2; 10 nucleotides line up with TRBD1. With 5 bases clipped from V and 5 bases from J, the junction kept 8 bases outside the gene matches. The germline V gene encodes CDR1 LNHNV and CDR2 YYDKDF (reference sequence). The CDR3 consists of 15 residues. The CDR3 bases are TGTGCCACCAGCCCTCCGGGACAGGGGTGGTATGGCTACACCTTC. It is translated as CATSPPGQGWYGYTF.

This clonotype has more than one count but fewer than ten. V is TRBV29-1 and J is TRBJ2-5, with TRBD1 identical over 9 bases. V lost 4 bases, J lost 0 bases, and 6 bases stayed unmatched. This CDR3 is built from 15 residues. Germline CDR1 is SQVTM and CDR2 is ANQGSEA. The CDR3 region is CSVVHGTGHQETQYF. The CDR3 region has the DNA TGCAGCGTTGTCCACGGGACAGGGCACCAAGAGACCCAGTACTTC. Together with reference TRBV29-1 and TRBJ2-5, the CDR3 gives the full variable domain: SAVISQKPSRDICQRGTSLTIQCQVDSQVTMMFWYRQQPGQSLTLIATANQGSEATYESGFVIDKFPISRPNLTFSTLTVSNMSPEDSSIYLCSVVHGTGHQETQYFGPGTRLLVL.

A word on this clonotype: A much more abundant neighbour one base away suggests this may be a read error. This chain uses TRBV20-1 with TRBJ2-3; D not certain. The CDR3 is 13 residues long. Germline V lookup: CDR1 DFQATT, CDR2 SNEGSKA (reference sequence). Deletions cut 2 bases from V and 6 bases from J, with 12 bases between. For the CDR3, the DNA is TGCAGTGCTAGAAAGCTACATTTGGATACGCAGTATTTT. This encodes CSARKLHLDTQYF.

This chain's CDR3 is CATLDLNRGVNTGELFF. The CDR3, as DNA: TGTGCCACCCTCGACCTGAACAGGGGCGTGAACACCGGGGAGCTGTTTTTT. The chain is built from TRBV28 and TRBJ2-2, with 7 bases matching TRBD1. V shed 10 bases and J 1 base; nucleotides not matched to a gene: 15. The CDR3 is 17 residues long. CDR1 is MDHEN, CDR2 SYDVKM, per germline.

V usage is TRBV5-1 and J usage is TRBJ2-1, with D maybe TRBD2 (5 bases). Deletions cut 4 bases from V and 10 bases from J, with 15 bases between. The CDR3 covers 13 residues. Germline V lookup: CDR1 SGHRS, CDR2 YFSETQ. CDR3 region: CASSAPRDSEQFF. CDR3 bases: TGCGCCAGCAGCGCTCCCCGGGATAGCGAGCAGTTCTTC.

Many counts were recorded for this clonotype. As DNA, the CDR3 is TGTGCCAGCAGTCCCGCCCGGGGGAACACTGAAGCTTTCTTT. Protein product: CASSPARGNTEAFF. The rearrangement joins TRBV12-3 or TRBV12-4 to TRBJ1-1, with unresolved D. CDR3 size: 14 residues. The ends were cut back, 5 bases at V and 1 base at J, with 11 bases in the middle.

This clonotype has just a few counts. This chain uses TRBV4-1 with TRBJ2-3, with 7 bases that match TRBD2. This CDR3 region has 15 residues. V shed 1 base and J 2 bases; nucleotides not matched to a gene: 3. Per germline, CDR1 MGHRA and CDR2 YSYEKL. CDR3 coding DNA: TGCGCCAGCAGCCAAGCGCTAGCGGTCACAGATACGCAGTATTTT. Translation gives CASSQALAVTDTQYF.

The rearrangement joins TRBV27 to TRBJ2-5; 7 bases fit TRBD1. Germline V CDR1 and CDR2: MNHEY, SMNVEV (reference sequence). There are 14 residues in the CDR3. The junction had 5 bases not matched to a gene; V was cut back by 6 bases and J by 1 base. CDR3 amino acids: CASSSRQGQETQYF. The CDR3 DNA reads TGTGCCAGCAGCAGTCGACAGGGCCAAGAGACCCAGTACTTC.

The V and J genes are TRBV7-2 and TRBJ1-1; D is uncertain. Trimming left V 4 bases short and J 2 bases short, with 11 bases between. Germline V gene sequence: CDR1 SGHTA, CDR2 FQGNSA. CDR3 length: 14 residues. The CDR3 DNA reads TGTGCCAGCAGCTATAACCTACACAACACTGAAGCTTTCTTT. This sequence encodes CASSYNLHNTEAFF.

The rearrangement links TRBV29-1 to TRBJ2-1; weak D call: TRBD2 (7 bases). V was shortened by 7 bases and J by 4 bases, with 14 bases between the two germline ends. The CDR3 covers 13 residues. CDR1 SQVTM and CDR2 ANQGSEA come from the germline V gene. CDR3 sequence (DNA): TGCAGCGCTGGGGGGGACACTTACAATGAGCAGTTCTTC. Translated, it gives CSAGGDTYNEQFF.

The chain employs TRBV6-5 and TRBJ1-2, with TRBD1 as a possible D gene (5 bases). Trimming stripped 0 bases from V and 8 bases from J, with 13 bases between. This CDR3 has 14 residues. Germline V lookup: CDR1 MNHEY, CDR2 SVGAGI. In DNA, the CDR3 is TGTGCCAGCAGTTACTCGCCTGGGGGATACGGCTACACCTTC. Translated, it gives CASSYSPGGYGYTF.

The chain employs TRBV20-1 and TRBJ2-3; 10 bases are a match to TRBD2. The CDR3 covers 12 residues. The ends lost 3 bases at V and 6 bases at J; junction bases unmatched: 0. The germline V gene has CDR1 DFQATT and CDR2 SNEGSKA (reference sequence). CDR3 sequence (DNA): TGCAGTGCTAGGGGACTAGCGGATACGCAGTATTTT. Protein product: CSARGLADTQYF.

This clonotype was counted a few times. V is TRBV6-1 and J is TRBJ1-4; the match to TRBD1 covers 8 bases. Germline trimming cut 4 bases from V and 6 bases from J; bases unmatched to any gene: 4. Germline V gene data show CDR1 as MNHNS and CDR2 as SASEGT. This CDR3 comprises 14 residues. The DNA of the CDR3 is TGTGCCAGCAGTGGGACAGGGACGGATGAAAAACTGTTTTTT. Its protein product is CASSGTGTDEKLFF.

The rearrangement joins TRBV29-1 to TRBJ1-1; 12 bases fit TRBD1. CDR3 length equals 13 residues. Germline V CDR1 and CDR2: SQVTM, ANQGSEA. J was trimmed by 7 bases and V by 6 bases; bases with no gene match: 6. The CDR3 region is CSVTGTGGIEAFF. Written as DNA, the CDR3 is TGCAGCGTGACCGGGACAGGGGGCATTGAAGCTTTCTTT.

The V gene is TRBV20-1, the J gene TRBJ2-4; D may correspond to TRBD1 or TRBD2 (5 bases each). CDR3 size: 14 residues. Germline-derived CDR1 and CDR2 are DFQATT and SNEGSKA (reference sequence). The CDR3 nucleotides are TGCAGCAACACGAGGGGTAGGGGTAAAAACATTCAGTACTTC. As protein: CSNTRGRGKNIQYF.

This clonotype was detected a few times. The V and J genes are TRBV10-3 and TRBJ1-5; D gene ambiguous. Germline V gene lookup returns CDR1 ENHRY and CDR2 SYGVKD. There are 14 residues in the CDR3. Trimming shortened V by 4 bases and J by 3 bases, and 10 bases separated the two germline ends. This chain's CDR3 is CAISAGINNQPQHF. Here the CDR3 DNA reads TGTGCCATCAGTGCCGGGATCAACAATCAGCCCCAGCATTTT.

The sample holds a few counts of this clonotype. The J gene is TRBJ2-1, the V gene TRBV25-1; maybe TRBD2 (6 bases). V shed 3 bases and J shed 5 bases, with 17 bases lying between them. This CDR3 is built from 16 residues. Looked up from germline, CDR1 is MGHDK and CDR2 is SYGVNS. This CDR3 is CASSDGLADTHNEQFF. The DNA for the CDR3 is TGTGCCAGCAGTGATGGGTTAGCGGACACCCACAATGAGCAGTTCTTC.

This chain connects TRBV7-2 to TRBJ2-1; 8 bases agree with TRBD1. This CDR3 comprises 14 residues. Losses at the gene ends were 4 bases for V and 9 bases for J; bases not matched to a gene: 8. Per germline, CDR1 SGHTA and CDR2 FQGNSA. The chain's CDR3 is CASSSIGQGAEQFF. In DNA, the CDR3 is TGTGCCAGCAGCTCCATTGGACAGGGCGCTGAGCAGTTCTTC.

The J gene is TRBJ1-2, the V gene TRBV20-1; 9 positions agree with TRBD1. Germline V gene data show CDR1 as DFQATT and CDR2 as SNEGSKA (reference sequence). After removal of 4 bases from V and 7 bases from J, the junction contained 10 bases not matched to a gene. The CDR3 runs to 14 residues. The CDR3 region is CSATLRDRVFGYTF. CDR3 DNA: TGCAGTGCTACCTTGCGGGACAGGGTCTTTGGCTACACCTTC.